This T cell receptor (beta chain) was observed in a study of shared clonotypes between healthy human individuals. Background on the study: Those who served as donors were a couple of women and a few men between the ages of 18 and 49. Overall study results and limits: What naive subsets generally showed was a larger estimated richness than memory subsets showed. Generation probabilities of non-shared clonotypes were lower (relative to those shared by all four donors).

The repertoire was sequenced with immunoSEQ multiplex PCR; TCRdb's copy has only in-frame clones and lacks some. The sample consists of some 2 million clones, just under 95% of them appearing once. Positively selected for CCR7, the CD45RO-negative cells used as naive CD8 cells excluded terminally differentiated effector memory CD45RA+ cells. Each of the donors was a healthy adult who was HIV-negative and had not had a recent acute infection or vaccination. With regard to this clone: Antigen: not known.

Looked up from germline, CDR1 is SGHVS and CDR2 is FNYEAQ. This CDR3 is built from 19 residues. The ends lost 6 bases at V and 1 base at J; junction bases unmatched: 10. The rearrangement links TRBV7-6 to TRBJ2-1; 15 bases fit TRBD2. Sequenced sample: naive CD8+ T cells sorted from blood. The TCR was taken from a young man in good health. The CDR3 bases are TGTGCCAGCAGTAGCGGACTAGCGGGGGGGAGTATGTCCTACAATGAGCAGTTCTTC. This encodes CASSSGLAGGSMSYNEQFF.